These T cell receptor beta chains were read from a single sample in a study of blood T cell repertoires in COVID-19. TCRdb keeps only in-frame clones here, not all; method: immunoSEQ multiplex PCR. The sample consists of a few hundred thousand clones, just under 90% of them appearing once. What was sequenced was PBMCs or T cells enriched from blood (not recorded which). The receptors here all came from a woman between 25 and 40 years old who had recovered from COVID-19. The CDR3 runs from the conserved cysteine through the conserved F or W. A D gene is named only where the DNA matches it firmly. Size is stated for part of the rows, as once, few or many counts, or as a class when the clone is expanded.

>few|TRBJ1-5|.|TRBV28
TGTGCCAGCAGTTTGGGGGGGGATAGGGAGCCCCAGCATTTT
CASSLGGDREPQHF
>.|TRBJ1-2|TRBD1|TRBV11-2
TGTGCCAGCAGCCCCTGGGACAGGGTAACCTATGGCTACACCTTC
CASSPWDRVTYGYTF
>few|TRBJ1-2|.|TRBV5-4
TGTGCCAGCAACAAACCCACCGGGGGGTCTGGGGTTCATGGCTACACCTTC
CASNKPTGGSGVHGYTF
>.|TRBJ1-1|TRBD1|TRBV5-1
TGCGCCAGCAGCTTGAGGAACAGGGGTGGTACTGAAGCTTTCTTT
CASSLRNRGGTEAFF
>.|TRBJ2-7|TRBD2|TRBV13
TGTGCCAGCAGTCCAGGGGGACTAGCGGGGGTATCTTACGAGCAGTACTTC
CASSPGGLAGVSYEQYF
>.|TRBJ2-3|TRBD2|TRBV9
TGTGCCAGCAGCGCCGGACTAGTTAATACGCAGTATTTT
CASSAGLVNTQYF
>.|TRBJ1-6|TRBD1|TRBV7-6
TGTGCCAGCAGCTCGACAGGGAAACGGTCACCCCTCCACTTT
CASSSTGKRSPLHF
>once|TRBJ2-7|.|TRBV7-2
TGTGCCAGCAGCTTCCTGGGACACCACACCTACGAGCAGTACTTC
CASSFLGHHTYEQYF
>.|TRBJ1-1|.|TRBV19
TGTGCCAGTAGCAGGTGGGGCGGACTGAACACTGAAGCTTTCTTT
CASSRWGGLNTEAFF
>.|TRBJ1-2|.|TRBV30
TGTGCCTCAGAAAAGGGAGATGGCCATGGCTACACCTTC
CASEKGDGHGYTF
>.|TRBJ1-2|TRBD1|TRBV28
TGTGCCAGCAGTCTAACAGGGGCTTGGGGCTACACCTTC
CASSLTGAWGYTF
>.|TRBJ2-3|TRBD2|TRBV19
TGTGCCAGTAGTCACACCGGGACTAGCGGGGCCACAGATACGCAGTATTTT
CASSHTGTSGATDTQYF
>.|TRBJ1-3|TRBD1|TRBV7-2
TGTGCCAGTAGGATATCGACAGGGGGGGGAAACACCATATATTTT
CASRISTGGGNTIYF
>.|TRBJ2-7|.|TRBV19
TGTGCCAGTAGTCCAGGGGTGCGCTACGAGCAGTACTTC
CASSPGVRYEQYF
>.|TRBJ1-2|.|TRBV19
TGTGCCAGCCACCAGGGGTATTATGGCTACACCTTC
CASHQGYYGYTF
>.|TRBJ1-2|.|TRBV30
TGTGCCTGGAGTGTACTAACAACCCTTTATGGCTACACCTTC
CAWSVLTTLYGYTF
>few|TRBJ2-7|.|TRBV4-1
TGCGCCAGCAGCCAAGACCCGATAACGAACTTACCCTTATCCGAGCAGTACTTC
CASSQDPITNLPLSEQYF
>.|TRBJ1-6|.|TRBV30
TGTGCCTGGACCACAGGGTGGACGGAAAGGGCCCTCCACTTT
CAWTTGWTERALHF
>.|TRBJ1-6|.|TRBV19
TGTGCCAGTAGTATTGATTGGACAGTCAATTCACCCCTCCACTTT
CASSIDWTVNSPLHF
>.|TRBJ2-7|.|TRBV27
TGTGCCAGCAGTTTAAGGACACCTCTGGAGCAGTACTTC
CASSLRTPLEQYF
>.|TRBJ2-5|TRBD2|TRBV6-5
TGTGCCAGCCTACGGGGGGGGGTCCAAGAGACCCAGTACTTC
CASLRGGVQETQYF
>.|TRBJ2-7|TRBD1|TRBV13
TGTGCCAGCAGCTCTCCGGGACAGAGCTCCTACGAGCAGTACTTC
CASSSPGQSSYEQYF
>.|TRBJ1-1|TRBD1|TRBV9
TGTGCCAGCAGCGTAGACGGGACAGGGGGTCTTCTGTCAGGAGCTTTCTTT
CASSVDGTGGLLSGAFF
>.|TRBJ1-5|TRBD1|TRBV5-6
TGTGCCAGCAGCTTGGGGGGACAGGGGCTTAATCAGCCCCAGCATTTT
CASSLGGQGLNQPQHF
>.|TRBJ2-5|TRBD1|TRBV6-5
TGTGCCAGCAGTCGGACAGGCGGATATGGGACCCAGTACTTC
CASSRTGGYGTQYF
>once|TRBJ2-5|.|TRBV7-2
TGTGCCAGCCGAGGGAGAACCCAAGAGACCCAGTACTTC
CASRGRTQETQYF
>.|TRBJ1-5|.|TRBV10-3
TGTGCCATCAGTGATCCGGGTAACAATCAGCCCCAGCATTTT
CAISDPGNNQPQHF
>few|TRBJ1-5|.|TRBV7-2
TGTGCCAGCAGCGTAGGGTCCGGGAATCAGCCCCAGCATTTT
CASSVGSGNQPQHF
>.|TRBJ1-5|.|TRBV24-1
TGTGCCACCAGTGACGGAGATAGCAATCAGCCCCAGCATTTT
CATSDGDSNQPQHF
>.|TRBJ1-5|.|TRBV4-2
TGTGCCAGCAGCCAAGATGTTGGCGACACTAGTCAGCCCCAGCATTTT
CASSQDVGDTSQPQHF
>few|TRBJ2-3|.|TRBV18
TGTGCCAGCTCACCAGGCAGGGTTGCAGATACGCAGTATTTT
CASSPGRVADTQYF
>.|TRBJ2-2|.|TRBV9
TGTGCCAGCAGCGCCTGGTCGGTGGTTCGTCGCACCGGGGAGCTGTTTTTT
CASSAWSVVRRTGELFF
>.|TRBJ1-4|TRBD1|TRBV4-1
TGCGCCAGCAGCCCCGCGGACAGGGGCAAGACTAATGAAAAACTGTTTTTT
CASSPADRGKTNEKLFF